This T cell receptor (beta chain) stems from a study of blood T cell repertoires in COVID-19. Looking at the study overall: T cells, B-cell-depleted T cells, or PBMCs provided the cDNA or gDNA that served as material.

Germline CDR1 SGHRS, CDR2 YFSETQ. The V end was cut by 6 bases, the J end by 0 bases, with 15 bases between. This CDR3 has 15 amino acids. In the 2 weeks before study entry, exposed participants met a COVID-19 case, which was PCR-confirmed or clinician-diagnosed. Source study methods: Reference gene primers were amplified, and this amplification served to estimate nucleated cell counts. Assay: immunoSEQ multiplex PCR; the TCRdb copy retains only in-frame clones and omits some. V and J calls and clone size are as listed in that table; D and trimming were resolved from the DNA. The sample consists of 350,000 to 500,000 clones, roughly 84% of them appearing once.

The chain is built from TRBV5-1 and TRBJ1-1; perhaps TRBD1 as D (5 bases). The source material was PBMCs or T cells enriched from blood (not recorded which). The origin of this receptor is a woman younger than 30 who had been exposed to COVID-19. CDR3 residues: CASTLDGHLNTEAFF. As DNA, the CDR3 is TGCGCCAGCACCCTGGACGGACACCTGAACACTGAAGCTTTCTTT.